These T cell receptor beta chains were read from a single sample in a study of blood T cells in healthy people across ages. TCRdb re-derived calls from the 5' RACE reads in MiXCR, one entry per CDR3 protein. This sample has some 1.6 million distinct CDR3 sequences, with around 36% found just once. Source material: blood. Receptors originate from a woman aged 30 to 39 in good health. The CDR3 runs from the conserved cysteine through the conserved F or W. A D gene is named only where the DNA matches it firmly. For some rows the clone size is stated as once, few or many, or as a class when expanded; others skip it.

cdr3_nt: TGCGCCAGCAGCGCCCCGGGGACCAGCTCCTACAATGAGCAGTTCTTC; cdr3_aa: CASSAPGTSSYNEQFF; d_call: NA; j_call: TRBJ2-1; clone_size: NA; v_call: TRBV4-1
cdr3_nt: TGTGCCAGCAGCTTATATGGGGGCGCGAGCAATGAGCAGTTCTTC; cdr3_aa: CASSLYGGASNEQFF; d_call: NA; j_call: TRBJ2-1; clone_size: few; v_call: TRBV7-2
cdr3_nt: TGTGCCAGCAGCGATAGGCGAGGCGGGGAGACCCAGTACTTC; cdr3_aa: CASSDRRGGETQYF; d_call: NA; j_call: TRBJ2-5; clone_size: many; v_call: TRBV7-2
cdr3_nt: TGTGCCAGCAGCCAAGATACAGTCTACTATGGCTACACCTTC; cdr3_aa: CASSQDTVYYGYTF; d_call: NA; j_call: TRBJ1-2; clone_size: NA; v_call: TRBV3-1
cdr3_nt: TGTGCCAGCTCTTACCGGGGGGCTGACAATCAGCCCCAGCATTTT; cdr3_aa: CASSYRGADNQPQHF; d_call: NA; j_call: TRBJ1-5; clone_size: NA; v_call: TRBV27
cdr3_nt: TGCGCCAGCAGCCAAGTGGGACTAGCGGGGGGCGGAAATGAGCAGTTCTTC; cdr3_aa: CASSQVGLAGGGNEQFF; d_call: TRBD2; j_call: TRBJ2-1; clone_size: few; v_call: TRBV4-1
cdr3_nt: TGCAGCGTTTCGGGGGCGGATTTTTACAATGAGCAGTTCTTC; cdr3_aa: CSVSGADFYNEQFF; d_call: NA; j_call: TRBJ2-1; clone_size: NA; v_call: TRBV29-1
cdr3_nt: TGCAGTGCCAACCGGGGGGGCCGCGAACATGGCTACACCTTC; cdr3_aa: CSANRGGREHGYTF; d_call: NA; j_call: TRBJ1-2; clone_size: NA; v_call: TRBV20-1
cdr3_nt: TGTGCCAGCAGTCCGGTGGGGAAACCGGGTGGCTACACCTTC; cdr3_aa: CASSPVGKPGGYTF; d_call: NA; j_call: TRBJ1-2; clone_size: NA; v_call: TRBV27
cdr3_nt: TGTGCCAGCTCTACCGGGGGGCCGAACAATGAGCAGTTCTTC; cdr3_aa: CASSTGGPNNEQFF; d_call: NA; j_call: TRBJ2-1; clone_size: NA; v_call: TRBV27
cdr3_nt: TGCAGTGCCCCCCACCCACTAGCGGGGGGGCCCACAGATACGCAGTATTTT; cdr3_aa: CSAPHPLAGGPTDTQYF; d_call: TRBD2; j_call: TRBJ2-3; clone_size: NA; v_call: TRBV20-1
cdr3_nt: TGTGCCAGCAGTTTATCGACAGGGGGCGTTGGCTACACCTTC; cdr3_aa: CASSLSTGGVGYTF; d_call: TRBD1; j_call: TRBJ1-2; clone_size: once; v_call: TRBV27
cdr3_nt: TGCAGCGTTGAAGGGGACACCTCGAGCGAGCAGTACTTC; cdr3_aa: CSVEGDTSSEQYF; d_call: NA; j_call: TRBJ2-7; clone_size: many; v_call: TRBV29-1
cdr3_nt: TGCAGTGCTCGACTCGAGGTGGGGGAGCAGTACTTC; cdr3_aa: CSARLEVGEQYF; d_call: NA; j_call: TRBJ2-7; clone_size: NA; v_call: TRBV20-1
cdr3_nt: TGCGCCAGCAGCTTGGCGGGGGCCTCAAACTGCAATGAGCAGTTCTTC; cdr3_aa: CASSLAGASNCNEQFF; d_call: NA; j_call: TRBJ2-1; clone_size: NA; v_call: TRBV5-1
cdr3_nt: TGTGCCAGCAGTGCGGCAGGACCCAACTCTGGGGCCAACGTCCTGACTTTC; cdr3_aa: CASSAAGPNSGANVLTF; d_call: NA; j_call: TRBJ2-6; clone_size: NA; v_call: TRBV2
cdr3_nt: TGTGCCTGGAGTGTACGGCAGCGCTCCTACGAGCAGTACTTC; cdr3_aa: CAWSVRQRSYEQYF; d_call: NA; j_call: TRBJ2-7; clone_size: NA; v_call: TRBV30
cdr3_nt: TGTGCCAGCAGCTCCCCGGGTGGTACGTCGGTTGAGCAGTTCTTC; cdr3_aa: CASSSPGGTSVEQFF; d_call: NA; j_call: TRBJ2-1; clone_size: NA; v_call: TRBV7-9
cdr3_nt: TGTGCCAGCAGCCCTCGGACAGGGACTTTCTCTAGCACAGATACGCAGTATTTT; cdr3_aa: CASSPRTGTFSSTDTQYF; d_call: TRBD1; j_call: TRBJ2-3; clone_size: NA; v_call: TRBV12-3/TRBV12-4
cdr3_nt: TGTGCCAGCAGCGTAGTGGCAGGGGGAGATGAAAAACTGTTTTTT; cdr3_aa: CASSVVAGGDEKLFF; d_call: TRBD1; j_call: TRBJ1-4; clone_size: NA; v_call: TRBV9
cdr3_nt: TGTGCCAGCCCCGGACGGGGAGAATATGAGCAGTTCTTC; cdr3_aa: CASPGRGEYEQFF; d_call: NA; j_call: TRBJ2-1; clone_size: NA; v_call: TRBV7-9
cdr3_nt: TGTGCCAGCAGCTTCCGTGGGGCGGGGGGGCCTTCCAATGAGCAGTTCTTC; cdr3_aa: CASSFRGAGGPSNEQFF; d_call: TRBD2; j_call: TRBJ2-1; clone_size: NA; v_call: TRBV9
cdr3_nt: TGTGCCAGCAGCGTAAACGGGAGGGCCTCTTACAATGAGCAGTTCTTC; cdr3_aa: CASSVNGRASYNEQFF; d_call: TRBD2; j_call: TRBJ2-1; clone_size: NA; v_call: TRBV9
cdr3_nt: TGTGCCAGCAGCCAAGTCGGTCTGCGCTCTGGGGCCAACGTCCTGACTTTC; cdr3_aa: CASSQVGLRSGANVLTF; d_call: NA; j_call: TRBJ2-6; clone_size: few; v_call: TRBV14
cdr3_nt: TGTGCCTGCAGCCGTATGACAGGGGGCTATACCCAGTACTTC; cdr3_aa: CACSRMTGGYTQYF; d_call: TRBD1; j_call: TRBJ2-7; clone_size: NA; v_call: TRBV14
cdr3_nt: TGCAGTGCTAGAGACCCGGGACTGGGATACAATGAGCAGTACTTC; cdr3_aa: CSARDPGLGYNEQYF; d_call: NA; j_call: TRBJ2-7; clone_size: NA; v_call: TRBV20-1
cdr3_nt: TGTGCCAGCAACTTCCCAGGGCAGGGGCAGCCCCAGCATTTT; cdr3_aa: CASNFPGQGQPQHF; d_call: NA; j_call: TRBJ1-5; clone_size: few; v_call: TRBV6-2/TRBV6-3
cdr3_nt: TGTGCCTGGAGTGTAGGCAGGGCCTACAATCAGCCCCAGCATTTT; cdr3_aa: CAWSVGRAYNQPQHF; d_call: NA; j_call: TRBJ1-5; clone_size: NA; v_call: TRBV30
cdr3_nt: TGTGCCAGCACTAATAGGGGGTACTCGACCTATGGCTACACCTTC; cdr3_aa: CASTNRGYSTYGYTF; d_call: NA; j_call: TRBJ1-2; clone_size: NA; v_call: TRBV6-2/TRBV6-3
cdr3_nt: TGTGCCACCAGTCCGGGATCACCTAACTATGGCTACACCTTC; cdr3_aa: CATSPGSPNYGYTF; d_call: NA; j_call: TRBJ1-2; clone_size: NA; v_call: TRBV24-1
cdr3_nt: TGTGCCAGCAGCGTAGAGGGGTCTCCATCCTACAATGAGCAGTTCTTC; cdr3_aa: CASSVEGSPSYNEQFF; d_call: NA; j_call: TRBJ2-1; clone_size: NA; v_call: TRBV9
cdr3_nt: TGTGCCATCAACGTAGCCCCGAACACTGAAGCTTTCTTT; cdr3_aa: CAINVAPNTEAFF; d_call: NA; j_call: TRBJ1-1; clone_size: few; v_call: TRBV10-3
cdr3_nt: TGTGCCACCAGCAGAGATACCTCGGGCCGTTACGAGCAGTACTTC; cdr3_aa: CATSRDTSGRYEQYF; d_call: NA; j_call: TRBJ2-7; clone_size: few; v_call: TRBV15
cdr3_nt: TGCAGCGTTGTTTTCTCAAGCTCCTACAATGAGCAGTTCTTC; cdr3_aa: CSVVFSSSYNEQFF; d_call: NA; j_call: TRBJ2-1; clone_size: NA; v_call: TRBV29-1
cdr3_nt: TGTGCCAGCAGCAAAGGGTTTCGGGGGCCTAGTATACAGCCCCAGCATTTT; cdr3_aa: CASSKGFRGPSIQPQHF; d_call: NA; j_call: TRBJ1-5; clone_size: NA; v_call: TRBV21-1
cdr3_nt: TGTGCCAGCAGGAACGTCCAGGGGAACTACGAGCAGTACTTC; cdr3_aa: CASRNVQGNYEQYF; d_call: NA; j_call: TRBJ2-7; clone_size: many; v_call: TRBV6-1
cdr3_nt: TGTGCCAGCAGTCCGGGACTAGCCTATACGCAGTATTTT; cdr3_aa: CASSPGLAYTQYF; d_call: TRBD2; j_call: TRBJ2-3; clone_size: few; v_call: TRBV6-5
cdr3_nt: TGCAGCGTTGAAGGGATACAGGGGCAAAACACTGAAGCTTTCTTT; cdr3_aa: CSVEGIQGQNTEAFF; d_call: TRBD1; j_call: TRBJ1-1; clone_size: few; v_call: TRBV29-1
cdr3_nt: TGTGCCAGCAGATACAGGGAAAGGGACGAGCAGTACTTC; cdr3_aa: CASRYRERDEQYF; d_call: NA; j_call: TRBJ2-7; clone_size: NA; v_call: TRBV12-3/TRBV12-4
cdr3_nt: TGCAGTGCTAGAGATGAGGGGACAGGGCTGTCCGAGCAGTACTTC; cdr3_aa: CSARDEGTGLSEQYF; d_call: TRBD1; j_call: TRBJ2-7; clone_size: once; v_call: TRBV20-1